Listed here is a single TCR beta chain. The antigen is not known. Libraries were prepared by immunoSEQ multiplex PCR; TCRdb keeps only in-frame clonotypes and omits some of them. The sample has about 68,000 clones; 70% to 85% are singletons. The data stem from a study of OX40 agonist ivuxolimab in advanced cancers. About the research overall: Ivuxolimab was administered intravenously to patients at 0.01 to 10 mg/kg every 2 weeks.

The study's findings and limits: Within 6 weeks, CD4+ and CD8+ blood T cells expanded clonally at 0.1 to 3.0 mg/kg.

The sample here was CD4+ or CD8+ T cells sorted from blood, taken in a trial of the OX40 agonist ivuxolimab. The receptor was isolated from an adult with an advanced solid tumor such as melanoma, head and neck, liver or kidney cancer.

The chain's CDR3 is CASSGTGELFF. The CDR3 nucleotides read TGTGCCAGCAGCGGCACCGGGGAGCTGTTTTTT. The chain couples TRBV9 to TRBJ2-2; D gene uncertain. CDR1 is SGDLS and CDR2 is YYNGEE in the germline V gene. The CDR3 runs to 11 residues. Trimming stripped 3 bases from V and 4 bases from J, with 1 base between. The whole variable domain, remainder taken from reference TRBV9 and TRBJ2-2, is DSGVTQTPKHLITATGQRVTLRCSPRSGDLSVYWYQQSLDQGLQFLIQYYNGEERAKGNILERFSAQQFPDLHSELNLSSLELGDSALYFCASSGTGELFFGEGSRLTVL.